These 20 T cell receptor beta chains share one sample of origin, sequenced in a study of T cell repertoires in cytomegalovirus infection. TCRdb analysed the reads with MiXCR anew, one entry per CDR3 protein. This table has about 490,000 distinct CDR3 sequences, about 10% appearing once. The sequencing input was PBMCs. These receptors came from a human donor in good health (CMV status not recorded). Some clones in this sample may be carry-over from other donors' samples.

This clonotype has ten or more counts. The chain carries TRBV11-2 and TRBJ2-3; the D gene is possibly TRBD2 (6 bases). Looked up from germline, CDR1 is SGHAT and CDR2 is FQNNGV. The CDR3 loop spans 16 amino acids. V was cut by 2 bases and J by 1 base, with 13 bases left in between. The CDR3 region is CASSLTGAGRTDTQYF. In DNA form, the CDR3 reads TGTGCCAGCAGCTTAACTGGGGCGGGGCGCACAGATACGCAGTATTTT.

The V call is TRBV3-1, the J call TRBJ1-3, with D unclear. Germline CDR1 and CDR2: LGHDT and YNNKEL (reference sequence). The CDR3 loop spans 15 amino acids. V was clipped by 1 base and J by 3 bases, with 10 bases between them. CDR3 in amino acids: CASSQVGALGNTIYF. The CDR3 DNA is TGTGCCAGCAGCCAAGTGGGCGCACTTGGAAACACCATATATTTT.

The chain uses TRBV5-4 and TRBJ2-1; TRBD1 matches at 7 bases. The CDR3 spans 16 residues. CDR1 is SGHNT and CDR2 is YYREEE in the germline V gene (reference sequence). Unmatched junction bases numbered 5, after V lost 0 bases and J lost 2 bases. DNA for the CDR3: TGTGCCAGCAGCTTGGGCGCGACAGGGACCTACAATGAGCAGTTCTTC. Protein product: CASSLGATGTYNEQFF.

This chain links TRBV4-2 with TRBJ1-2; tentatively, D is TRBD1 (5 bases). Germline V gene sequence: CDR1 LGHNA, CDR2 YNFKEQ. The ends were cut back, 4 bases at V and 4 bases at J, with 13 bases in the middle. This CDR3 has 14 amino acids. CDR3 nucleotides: TGTGCCAGCAGCCCCCAGGAGGGGACCTATGGCTACACCTTC. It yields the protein CASSPQEGTYGYTF.

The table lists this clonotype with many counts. The CDR3 region is CASSPGPNTEAFF. The CDR3 DNA sequence: TGTGCCAGCAGCCCCGGACCGAACACTGAAGCTTTCTTT. V gene TRBV7-3 combines with J gene TRBJ1-1, with D unresolved. The CDR3 runs to 13 residues. The V gene lost 5 bases and the J gene lost 1 base, with 8 bases spanning the gap. CDR1 and CDR2 from the germline V gene are SGHTA and FQGTGA. The whole variable domain, filled in from reference TRBV7-3 and TRBJ1-1, reads GAGVSQTPSNKVTEKGKYVELRCDPISGHTALYWYRQSLGQGPEFLIYFQGTGAADDSGLPNDRFFAVRPEGSVSTLKIQRTERGDSAVYLCASSPGPNTEAFFGQGTRLTVV.

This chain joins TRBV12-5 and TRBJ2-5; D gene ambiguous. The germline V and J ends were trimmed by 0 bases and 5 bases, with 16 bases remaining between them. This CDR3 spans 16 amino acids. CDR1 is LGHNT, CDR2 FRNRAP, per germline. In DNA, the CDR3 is TGTGCTAGTGGTTTGGTACTGACGGCCGTGGGTGAGACCCAGTACTTC. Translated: CASGLVLTAVGETQYF.

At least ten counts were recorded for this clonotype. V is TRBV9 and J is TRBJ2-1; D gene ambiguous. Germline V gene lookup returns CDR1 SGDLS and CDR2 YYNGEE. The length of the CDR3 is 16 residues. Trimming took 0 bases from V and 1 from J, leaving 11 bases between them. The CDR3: CASSVGYPGSYNEQFF. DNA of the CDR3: TGTGCCAGCAGCGTAGGGTACCCCGGGTCCTACAATGAGCAGTTCTTC.

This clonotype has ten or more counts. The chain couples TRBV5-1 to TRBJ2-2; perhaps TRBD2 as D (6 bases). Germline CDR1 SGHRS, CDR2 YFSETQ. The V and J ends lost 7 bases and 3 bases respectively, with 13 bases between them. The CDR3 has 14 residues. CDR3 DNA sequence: TGCGCCAGCCGCACTTCGGGGGACACCGGGGAGCTGTTTTTT. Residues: CASRTSGDTGELFF.

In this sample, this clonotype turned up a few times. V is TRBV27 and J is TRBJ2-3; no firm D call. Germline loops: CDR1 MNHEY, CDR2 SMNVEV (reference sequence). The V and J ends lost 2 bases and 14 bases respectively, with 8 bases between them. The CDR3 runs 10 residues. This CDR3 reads CASSLGPSYF. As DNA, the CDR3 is TGTGCCAGCAGTTTAGGCCCCTCGTATTTT.

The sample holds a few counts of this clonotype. The CDR3 spells CASSPSGQGEQPQHF. The CDR3, as DNA: TGTGCCAGCAGCCCCTCCGGACAGGGTGAACAGCCCCAGCATTTT. The chain is built from TRBV12-3 or TRBV12-4 and TRBJ1-5; 8 positions agree with TRBD1. Germline trimming cut 6 bases from V and 7 bases from J; bases unmatched to any gene: 11. This CDR3 contains 15 residues.

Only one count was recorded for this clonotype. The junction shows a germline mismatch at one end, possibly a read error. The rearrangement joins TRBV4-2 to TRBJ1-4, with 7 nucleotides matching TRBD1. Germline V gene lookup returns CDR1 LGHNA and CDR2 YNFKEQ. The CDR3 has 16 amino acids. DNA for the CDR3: TGTGCCAGCAGCCAAGATCGTCGACAGGGAGATGAAAAACGGTTTTTT. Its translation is CASSQDRRQGDEKRFF.

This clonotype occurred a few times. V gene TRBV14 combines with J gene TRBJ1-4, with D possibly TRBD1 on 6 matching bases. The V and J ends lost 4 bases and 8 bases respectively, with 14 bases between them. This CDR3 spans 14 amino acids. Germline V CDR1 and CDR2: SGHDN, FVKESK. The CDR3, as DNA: TGTGCCAGCAGCCTCCGGGGGGCTGGAGAAAAACTGTTTTTT. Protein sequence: CASSLRGAGEKLFF.

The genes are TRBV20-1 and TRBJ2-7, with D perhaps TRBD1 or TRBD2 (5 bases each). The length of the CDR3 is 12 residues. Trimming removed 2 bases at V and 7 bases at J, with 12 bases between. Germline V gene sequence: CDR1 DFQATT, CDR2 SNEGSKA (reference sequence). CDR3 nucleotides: TGCAGTGCTAGACGGGACGTGGAGGAGCAGTACTTC. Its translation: CSARRDVEEQYF.

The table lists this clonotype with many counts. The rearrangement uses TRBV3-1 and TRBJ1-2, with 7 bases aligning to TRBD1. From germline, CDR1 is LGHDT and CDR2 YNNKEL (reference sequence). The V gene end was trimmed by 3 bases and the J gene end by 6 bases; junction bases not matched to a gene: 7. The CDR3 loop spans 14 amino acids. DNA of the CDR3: TGTGCCAGCAGCCACCGGGACAGTAGGGATGGCTACACCTTC. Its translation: CASSHRDSRDGYTF.

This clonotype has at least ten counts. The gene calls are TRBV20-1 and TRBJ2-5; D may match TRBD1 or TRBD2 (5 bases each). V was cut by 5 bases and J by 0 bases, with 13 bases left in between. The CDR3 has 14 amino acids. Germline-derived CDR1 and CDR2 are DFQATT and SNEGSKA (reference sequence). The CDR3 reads CSAGTRAYQETQYF. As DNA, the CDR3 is TGCAGTGCTGGGACCCGGGCGTACCAAGAGACCCAGTACTTC.

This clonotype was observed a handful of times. The chain's CDR3 is CSARADLIAENTGELFF. The CDR3 bases are TGCAGTGCTAGAGCCGACCTGATAGCGGAGAACACCGGGGAGCTGTTTTTT. The rearrangement links TRBV20-1 to TRBJ2-2; possibly TRBD2 for D (6 bases). Deletions cut 1 base from V and 1 base from J, with 16 bases between. CDR1 is DFQATT, CDR2 SNEGSKA, per germline (reference sequence). The CDR3 spans 17 residues.

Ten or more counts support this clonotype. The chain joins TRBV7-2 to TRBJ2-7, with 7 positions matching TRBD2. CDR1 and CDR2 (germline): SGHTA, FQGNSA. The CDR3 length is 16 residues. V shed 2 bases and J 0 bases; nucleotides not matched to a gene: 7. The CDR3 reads CASSLNPGRLSYEQYF. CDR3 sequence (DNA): TGTGCCAGCAGCTTAAACCCCGGGAGGCTCTCCTACGAGCAGTACTTC.

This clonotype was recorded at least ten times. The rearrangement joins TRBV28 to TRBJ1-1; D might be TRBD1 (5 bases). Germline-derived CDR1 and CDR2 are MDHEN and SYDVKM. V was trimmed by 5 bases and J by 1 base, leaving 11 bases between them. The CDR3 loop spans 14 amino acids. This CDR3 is CASSIYGQNTEAFF. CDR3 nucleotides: TGTGCCAGCAGTATTTACGGACAGAACACTGAAGCTTTCTTT.

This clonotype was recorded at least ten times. CDR3 bases: TGTGCCAGCAGTTATACCGGGGCCTTGAACACTGAAGCTTTCTTT. As protein: CASSYTGALNTEAFF. V usage is TRBV6-1 and J usage is TRBJ1-1, with a possible D match to TRBD1 (5 bases). V shed 5 bases and J shed 0 bases, with 13 bases lying between them. Germline CDR1 and CDR2: MNHNS and SASEGT. This CDR3 is 15 amino acids long.

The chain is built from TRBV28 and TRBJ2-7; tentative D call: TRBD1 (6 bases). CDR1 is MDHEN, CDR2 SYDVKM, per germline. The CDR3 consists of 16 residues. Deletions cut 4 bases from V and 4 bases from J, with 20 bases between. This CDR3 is CASSYPQTTGYYEQYF. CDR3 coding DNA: TGTGCCAGCAGTTACCCCCAAACGACAGGTTATTACGAGCAGTACTTC.